A selection of T cell receptor beta chains follows, all from one sample in a study of T cell changes during pregnancy in multiple sclerosis. Data came from immunoSEQ multiplex PCR; TCRdb stores just in-frame clones and leaves some out. The sample lists 91,000 or so clones; 93% were seen once. The sequencing used peripheral blood, collected after pregnancy. All receptors derive from a female donor with multiple sclerosis, enrolled in a pregnancy study. Each CDR3 is given with its conserved first and last residue. The order of the fields is clone size, D gene, V gene, J gene, CDR3 length, CDR3 protein, CDR3 DNA. D genes are given only for firm matches. Where a row states a size, it is once, few, many or the class of an expanded clone; other rows omit it.

size: .
D: TRBD1
V: TRBV27
J: TRBJ2-1
length: 16
CDR3: CASRTLTGQGIDEQFF
DNA: TGTGCCAGCAGGACGCTGACGGGACAGGGTATCGATGAGCAGTTCTTC

size: .
D: .
V: TRBV7-9
J: TRBJ1-2
length: 13
CDR3: CASRAVANYGYTF
DNA: TGTGCCAGCAGGGCCGTCGCTAACTATGGCTACACCTTC

size: .
D: TRBD1
V: TRBV6-1
J: TRBJ1-6
length: 15
CDR3: CASGPRTGDNSPLHF
DNA: TGTGCCAGCGGACCTCGGACAGGCGATAATTCACCCCTCCACTTT

size: .
D: TRBD2
V: TRBV10-1
J: TRBJ2-1
length: 16
CDR3: CASSEERDHSYNEQFF
DNA: TGCGCCAGCAGTGAAGAGCGGGACCACTCCTACAATGAGCAGTTCTTC

size: .
D: TRBD1
V: TRBV28
J: TRBJ1-4
length: 15
CDR3: CASSPIGTVEGKLFF
DNA: TGTGCCAGCAGCCCTATAGGGACAGTTGAAGGAAAACTGTTTTTT

size: .
D: TRBD2
V: TRBV7-3
J: TRBJ2-7
length: 12
CDR3: CASSCGRYEQYF
DNA: TGTGCCAGCAGCTGCGGGAGATACGAGCAGTACTTC

size: .
D: TRBD2
V: TRBV27
J: TRBJ2-1
length: 20
CDR3: CASSFGKPGGLANSFAEQFF
DNA: TGTGCCAGCAGTTTTGGGAAACCGGGGGGACTAGCGAATTCTTTTGCGGAGCAGTTCTTC

size: once
D: .
V: TRBV27
J: TRBJ2-1
length: 12
CDR3: CASSSRWNEQFF
DNA: TGTGCCAGCAGCTCTAGGTGGAATGAGCAGTTCTTC

size: .
D: TRBD1
V: TRBV5-1
J: TRBJ1-2
length: 15
CDR3: CASSSPGQGSYGYTF
DNA: TGCGCCAGCAGCTCACCGGGACAGGGGTCCTATGGCTACACCTTC

size: .
D: TRBD1
V: TRBV7-9
J: TRBJ1-1
length: 16
CDR3: CASSLRGQGVNTEAFF
DNA: TGTGCCAGCAGCTTACGGGGACAGGGGGTGAACACTGAAGCTTTCTTT

size: .
D: .
V: TRBV4-3
J: TRBJ2-3
length: 15
CDR3: CASSQDSGGTDTQYF
DNA: TGCGCCAGCAGCCAAGATTCAGGGGGCACAGATACGCAGTATTTT